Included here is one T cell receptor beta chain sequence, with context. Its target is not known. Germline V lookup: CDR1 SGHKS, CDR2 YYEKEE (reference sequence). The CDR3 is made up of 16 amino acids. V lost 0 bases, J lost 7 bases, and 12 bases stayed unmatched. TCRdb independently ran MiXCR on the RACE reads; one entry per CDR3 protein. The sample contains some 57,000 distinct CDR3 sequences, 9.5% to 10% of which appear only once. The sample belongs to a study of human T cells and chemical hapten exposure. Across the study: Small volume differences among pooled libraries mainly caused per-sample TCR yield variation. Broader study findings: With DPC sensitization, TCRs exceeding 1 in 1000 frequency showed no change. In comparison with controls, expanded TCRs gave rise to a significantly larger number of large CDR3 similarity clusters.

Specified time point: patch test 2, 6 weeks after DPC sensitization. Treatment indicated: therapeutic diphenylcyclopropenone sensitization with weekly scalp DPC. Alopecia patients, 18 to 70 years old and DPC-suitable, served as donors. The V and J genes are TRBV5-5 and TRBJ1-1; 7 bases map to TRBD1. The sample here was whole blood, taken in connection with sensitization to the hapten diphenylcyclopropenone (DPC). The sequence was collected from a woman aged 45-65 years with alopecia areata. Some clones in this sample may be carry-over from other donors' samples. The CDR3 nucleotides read TGTGCCAGCAGCTTGGCCCCGGCAGGGGGAATGGGTGAAGCTTTCTTT. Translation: CASSLAPAGGMGEAFF.